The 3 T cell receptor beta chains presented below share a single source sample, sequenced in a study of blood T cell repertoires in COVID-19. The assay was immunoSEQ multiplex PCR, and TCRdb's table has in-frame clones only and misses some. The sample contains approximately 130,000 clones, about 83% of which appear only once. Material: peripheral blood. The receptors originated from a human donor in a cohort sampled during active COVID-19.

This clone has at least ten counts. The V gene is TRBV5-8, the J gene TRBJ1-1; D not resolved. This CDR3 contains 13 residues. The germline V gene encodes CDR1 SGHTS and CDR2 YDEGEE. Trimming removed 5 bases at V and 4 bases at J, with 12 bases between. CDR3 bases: TGTGCCAGCAGACATATACCGGGCACTGAAGCTTTCTTT. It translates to CASRHIPGTEAFF.

CDR3 nucleotides: TGCGCCAGCAGCGCCTACAGGGGACCCTACGAGCAGTACTTC. Protein product: CASSAYRGPYEQYF. The chain has TRBV5-1 and TRBJ2-7; TRBD1 matches at 7 bases. The length of the CDR3 is 14 residues. CDR1 is SGHRS, CDR2 YFSETQ, per germline. The V and J ends lost 4 bases and 2 bases, in that order; junction bases with no gene match: 6.

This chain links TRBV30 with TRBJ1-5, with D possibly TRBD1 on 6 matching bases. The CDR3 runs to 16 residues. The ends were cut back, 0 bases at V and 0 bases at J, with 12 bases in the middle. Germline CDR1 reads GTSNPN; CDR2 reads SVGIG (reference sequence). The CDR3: CAWSVRGAYSNQPQHF. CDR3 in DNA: TGTGCCTGGAGTGTACGGGGGGCTTATAGCAATCAGCCCCAGCATTTT.